This T cell receptor beta chain was found in a study of blood T cell repertoires in COVID-19. Turning to the study itself: All recovered Cohort 3 donors got two negative PCRs, got clearance, or saw symptom resolution. Nucleic acid was either cDNA or gDNA, and it came from T cells, B-cell-depleted T cells, or PBMCs. Some COVID-19 samples were acute and others convalescent; all came from the United States, Italy and Spain.

The V gene's germline CDR1 is MNHNS and CDR2 SASEGT. The J segment lost 8 bases and the V segment lost 0 bases, leaving 9 bases of the junction unmatched. This CDR3 spans 15 amino acids. Profiling relied on immunoSEQ multiplex PCR, and the TCRdb table lists in-frame clones only, not all of them. The table includes hundreds of thousands of clones, less than 90% detected once. Individuals aged roughly 18 to 95 years were recruited from roughly 23 US areas. This chain uses TRBV6-1 with TRBJ1-2, with TRBD1 matching 7 bases. The origin of this receptor is a woman aged 50 to 60 in a cohort exposed to, infected with or recovered from COVID-19 (not recorded which). The sequencing input was PBMCs or T cells enriched from blood (not recorded which). The CDR3 region is CASSEAVEGARGYTF. CDR3 DNA: TGTGCCAGCAGTGAAGCGGTAGAGGGGGCGCGGGGCTACACCTTC.